Listed below are T cell receptor beta chains from one sample, sequenced in a study of blood T cell repertoires in COVID-19. The assay was immunoSEQ multiplex PCR, and TCRdb's table has in-frame clones only and misses some. Of about 250,000 clones listed, around 89% are singletons. The sequenced sample consisted of peripheral blood. These receptors all come from a man aged 25 to 40 with acute or convalescent COVID-19. The CDR3 runs from the conserved cysteine through the conserved F or W. D genes are given only for firm matches. Some rows mark clone size as missing; the rest say once, few, many or name a class of expanded clone.

NA,TRBJ1-5,TRBV7-9,once,CASSFDSSNQPQHF,TGTGCCAGCAGCTTTGACAGTTCAAATCAGCCCCAGCATTTT
TRBD1,TRBJ1-2,TRBV6-1,NA,CASSEGGDSPYGYTF,TGTGCCAGCAGTGAAGGGGGGGACAGCCCCTATGGCTACACCTTC
NA,TRBJ2-3,TRBV5-6,NA,CASSLLLRQGEPDTQYF,TGTGCCAGCAGCTTGTTACTACGGCAGGGTGAGCCAGATACGCAGTATTTT
NA,TRBJ1-6,TRBV5-8,NA,CASSQGGENSPLHF,TGTGCCAGCAGTCAAGGGGGGGAGAATTCACCCCTCCACTTT
NA,TRBJ1-5,TRBV9,NA,CASSVAGNQPQHF,TGTGCCAGCAGCGTAGCCGGGAATCAGCCCCAGCATTTT
TRBD1,TRBJ1-1,TRBV9,once,CASSPGGVSGPEAFF,TGTGCCAGCAGCCCAGGGGGAGTTAGCGGACCTGAAGCTTTCTTT
TRBD1,TRBJ1-2,TRBV4-1,NA,CASSPGTETTSYGYTF,TGCGCCAGCAGCCCCGGGACAGAAACAACTTCTTATGGCTACACCTTC
NA,TRBJ2-3,TRBV19,NA,CASRERGFSTDTQYF,TGTGCCAGTAGGGAGAGAGGGTTTAGCACAGATACGCAGTATTTT
NA,TRBJ2-7,TRBV25-1,NA,CASSESGRVRVEQYF,TGTGCCAGCAGTGAATCGGGCAGGGTCAGGGTCGAGCAGTACTTC
NA,TRBJ1-2,TRBV9,NA,CASSVQVGGDYGYTF,TGTGCCAGCAGCGTTCAGGTTGGAGGGGATTATGGCTACACCTTC
NA,TRBJ2-7,TRBV2,NA,CASSPKFYEQYF,TGTGCCAGCAGTCCAAAATTCTACGAGCAGTACTTC
NA,TRBJ1-6,TRBV19,NA,CASSIDAGFYNSPLHF,TGTGCCAGTAGTATTGACGCGGGGTTCTATAATTCACCCCTCCACTTT
NA,TRBJ1-1,TRBV5-1,NA,CASSSLPLDRSGMNTEAFF,TGCGCCAGCAGCTCATTACCCCTGGACAGATCGGGGATGAACACTGAAGCTTTCTTT
NA,TRBJ1-4,TRBV6-1,once,CASSEGSVWTNEKLFF,TGTGCCAGCAGTGAAGGGTCAGTCTGGACTAATGAAAAACTGTTTTTT
NA,TRBJ2-3,TRBV9,NA,CASSVRSLTDTQYF,TGTGCCAGCAGCGTAAGGAGTCTCACAGATACGCAGTATTTT
NA,TRBJ1-1,TRBV9,once,CASSVGGTNTEAFF,TGTGCCAGCAGCGTAGGTGGGACAAACACTGAAGCTTTCTTT
TRBD1,TRBJ2-7,TRBV6-5,once,CASRRMTGSQYEQYF,TGTGCCAGCAGACGCATGACAGGGAGTCAATACGAGCAGTACTTC
TRBD1,TRBJ1-3,TRBV5-4,NA,CASSSGQGFSGNTIYF,TGTGCCAGCAGCTCCGGACAGGGCTTCTCTGGAAACACCATATATTTT
NA,TRBJ1-6,TRBV27,NA,CASSLSTGWSPLHF,TGTGCCAGCAGTTTATCTACAGGGTGGTCACCCCTCCACTTT
TRBD1,TRBJ2-3,TRBV11-2,NA,CASSRGTGRDTDTQYF,TGTGCCAGCAGCCGCGGGACAGGACGGGATACAGATACGCAGTATTTT
NA,TRBJ2-7,TRBV5-1,NA,CASSLDLASYEQYF,TGCGCCAGCAGCTTGGATCTAGCCTCCTACGAGCAGTACTTC
NA,TRBJ1-6,TRBV6-5,NA,CASTNGGLGSSPLHF,TGTGCCAGCACCAACGGGGGGTTGGGGAGTTCACCCCTCCACTTT
TRBD1,TRBJ2-1,TRBV27,NA,CASSSNSPTGANEQFF,TGTGCCAGCAGTTCAAACTCACCGACAGGGGCGAATGAGCAGTTCTTC
NA,TRBJ1-3,TRBV3-1/TRBV3-2,once,CASSQRGSGNTIYF,TGTGCCAGCAGCCAAAGGGGTTCTGGAAACACCATATATTTT
NA,TRBJ2-5,TRBV28,NA,CASTDNRETQYF,TGTGCCAGCACCGATAACAGGGAGACCCAGTACTTC
TRBD1,TRBJ1-5,TRBV6-6,NA,CASSRDKTGALNQPQHF,TGTGCCAGCAGTCGTGATAAAACAGGGGCCCTCAATCAGCCCCAGCATTTT
NA,TRBJ1-5,TRBV2,NA,CASSEESGLGQPQHF,TGTGCCAGCAGTGAAGAATCAGGACTTGGGCAGCCCCAGCATTTT
NA,TRBJ1-2,TRBV5-1,NA,CASSPVEELYGYTF,TGCGCCAGCAGCCCGGTGGAGGAGCTCTATGGCTACACCTTC
NA,TRBJ2-5,TRBV7-7,NA,CASSLGAEETQYF,TGTGCTAGCAGCTTAGGGGCAGAAGAGACCCAGTACTTC
NA,TRBJ1-1,TRBV6-5,NA,CASNRRGGITEAFF,TGTGCCAGCAACAGACGGGGGGGAATCACTGAAGCTTTCTTT
NA,TRBJ1-4,TRBV7-9,few,CASRSSQGANEKLFF,TGTGCCAGCAGATCTTCTCAGGGCGCGAATGAAAAACTGTTTTTT
NA,TRBJ2-7,TRBV6-5,once,CASVRGHPTSGEQYF,TGTGCCAGCGTTCGGGGACATCCCACGTCTGGCGAGCAGTACTTC
NA,TRBJ1-2,TRBV5-1,NA,CASSLALNYGYTF,TGCGCCAGCAGCTTGGCCCTAAACTATGGCTACACCTTC
NA,TRBJ1-2,TRBV11-2,NA,CASSLGQRTLSWGYTF,TGTGCCAGCAGCCTTGGACAGAGAACCCTATCTTGGGGCTACACCTTC
NA,TRBJ1-3,TRBV10-3,NA,CAISESRGRSSGNTIYF,TGTGCCATCAGTGAGTCCAGGGGCAGAAGCTCTGGAAACACCATATATTTT
NA,TRBJ2-7,TRBV10-2,NA,CASRRGEQYF,TGCGCCAGTAGGCGAGGGGAGCAGTACTTC
NA,TRBJ1-1,TRBV5-5,NA,CASSLGQSKAFF,TGTGCCAGCAGCTTGGGACAGAGTAAAGCTTTCTTT
NA,TRBJ1-5,TRBV21-1,NA,CASSPKLGRDRMNQPQHF,TGTGCCAGCAGCCCAAAGCTTGGGCGGGACAGGATGAATCAGCCCCAGCATTTT
TRBD1,TRBJ2-7,TRBV12-3/TRBV12-4,NA,CASRLGGRPEQYF,TGTGCCAGCAGACTAGGGGGCAGACCCGAGCAGTACTTC
NA,TRBJ2-3,TRBV27,NA,CASTPPLGTPDTQYF,TGTGCCAGCACCCCCCCCCTAGGGACTCCCGATACGCAGTATTTT
NA,TRBJ1-3,TRBV6-5,NA,CATKGADSGNTIYF,TGTGCCACAAAAGGAGCTGACTCTGGAAACACCATATATTTT
NA,TRBJ1-5,TRBV2,few,CASSADNDQPQHF,TGTGCCAGCAGCGCGGACAATGATCAGCCCCAGCATTTT
TRBD1,TRBJ2-1,TRBV29-1,NA,CSVDGQGVEQFF,TGCAGCGTTGACGGGCAGGGGGTTGAGCAGTTCTTC
NA,TRBJ1-4,TRBV5-1,NA,CASSLLGSATNEKLFF,TGCGCCAGCAGCTTGCTTGGCTCAGCAACTAATGAAAAACTGTTTTTT
NA,TRBJ1-5,TRBV9,NA,CASSVGQNNQPQHF,TGTGCCAGCAGCGTAGGGCAGAACAATCAGCCCCAGCATTTT
TRBD2,TRBJ2-1,TRBV5-1,NA,CASSLVPSGGLSSYNEQFF,TGCGCCAGCAGCTTGGTCCCTAGCGGGGGGCTGAGCTCCTACAATGAGCAGTTCTTC